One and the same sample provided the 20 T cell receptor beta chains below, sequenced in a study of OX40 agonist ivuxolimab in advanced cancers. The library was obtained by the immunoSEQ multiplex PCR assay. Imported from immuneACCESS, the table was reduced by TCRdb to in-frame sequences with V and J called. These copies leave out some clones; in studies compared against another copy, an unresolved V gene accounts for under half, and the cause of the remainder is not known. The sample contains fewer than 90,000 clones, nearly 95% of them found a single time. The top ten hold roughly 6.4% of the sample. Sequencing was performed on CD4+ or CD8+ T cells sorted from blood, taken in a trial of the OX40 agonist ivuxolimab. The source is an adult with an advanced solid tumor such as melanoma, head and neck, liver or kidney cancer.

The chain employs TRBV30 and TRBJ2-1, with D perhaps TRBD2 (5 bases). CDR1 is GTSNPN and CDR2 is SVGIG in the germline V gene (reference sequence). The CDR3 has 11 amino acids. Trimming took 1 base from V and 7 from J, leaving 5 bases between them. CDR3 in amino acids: CAWSGGNEQFF. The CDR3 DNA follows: TGTGCCTGGAGTGGAGGGAATGAGCAGTTCTTC.

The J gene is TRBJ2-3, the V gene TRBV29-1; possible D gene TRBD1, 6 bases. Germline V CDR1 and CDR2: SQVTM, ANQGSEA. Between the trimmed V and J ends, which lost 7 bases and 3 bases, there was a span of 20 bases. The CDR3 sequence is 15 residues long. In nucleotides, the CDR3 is TGCAGCGCTATGGCCAGGGGAAAATGGACAGATACGCAGTATTTT. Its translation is CSAMARGKWTDTQYF.

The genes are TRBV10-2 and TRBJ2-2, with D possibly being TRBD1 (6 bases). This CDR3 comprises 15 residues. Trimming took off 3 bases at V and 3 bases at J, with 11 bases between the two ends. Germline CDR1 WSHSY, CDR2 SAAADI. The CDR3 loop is CASSDRGPDTGELFF. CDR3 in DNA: TGCGCCAGCAGTGACAGGGGACCCGACACCGGGGAGCTGTTTTTT.

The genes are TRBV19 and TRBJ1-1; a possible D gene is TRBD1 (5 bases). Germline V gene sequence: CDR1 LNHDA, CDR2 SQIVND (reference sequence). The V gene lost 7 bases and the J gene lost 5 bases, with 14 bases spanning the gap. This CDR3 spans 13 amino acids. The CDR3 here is CASKARGMTEAFF. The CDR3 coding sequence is TGTGCCAGTAAGGCTAGGGGCATGACTGAAGCTTTCTTT.

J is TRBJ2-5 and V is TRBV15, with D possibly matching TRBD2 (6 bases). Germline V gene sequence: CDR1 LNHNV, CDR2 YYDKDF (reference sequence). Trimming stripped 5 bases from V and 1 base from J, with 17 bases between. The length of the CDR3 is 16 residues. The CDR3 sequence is CATSAAADYAQETQYF. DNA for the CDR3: TGTGCCACCAGCGCCGCGGCGGACTACGCCCAAGAGACCCAGTACTTC.

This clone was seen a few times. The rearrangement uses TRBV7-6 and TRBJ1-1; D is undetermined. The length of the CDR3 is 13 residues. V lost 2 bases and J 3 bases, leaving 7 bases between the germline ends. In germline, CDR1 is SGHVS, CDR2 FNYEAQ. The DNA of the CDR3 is TGTGCCAGCAGCTTACGTAGGGACACTGAAGCTTTCTTT. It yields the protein CASSLRRDTEAFF.

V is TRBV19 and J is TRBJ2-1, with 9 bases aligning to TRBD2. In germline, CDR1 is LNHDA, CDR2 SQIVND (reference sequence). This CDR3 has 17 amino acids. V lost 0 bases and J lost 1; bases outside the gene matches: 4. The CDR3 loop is CASSIDMTSGSYNEQFF. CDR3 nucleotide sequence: TGTGCCAGTAGTATAGATATGACTAGCGGTTCCTACAATGAGCAGTTCTTC.

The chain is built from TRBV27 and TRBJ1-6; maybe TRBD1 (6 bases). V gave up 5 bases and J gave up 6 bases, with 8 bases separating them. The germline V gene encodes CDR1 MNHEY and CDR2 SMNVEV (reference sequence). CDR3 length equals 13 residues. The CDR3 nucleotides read TGTGCCAGCAGTCCCAGGGGTAATTCACCCCTCCACTTT. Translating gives CASSPRGNSPLHF.

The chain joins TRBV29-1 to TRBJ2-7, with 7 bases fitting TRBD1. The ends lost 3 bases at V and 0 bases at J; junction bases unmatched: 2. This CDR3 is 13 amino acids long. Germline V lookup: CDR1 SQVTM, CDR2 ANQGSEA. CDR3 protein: CSVDGTDSYEQYF. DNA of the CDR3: TGCAGCGTTGATGGGACAGACTCCTACGAGCAGTACTTC.

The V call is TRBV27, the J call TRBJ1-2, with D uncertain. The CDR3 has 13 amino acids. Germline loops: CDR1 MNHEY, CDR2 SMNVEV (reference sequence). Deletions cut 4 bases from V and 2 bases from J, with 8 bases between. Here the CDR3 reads CASSYGQNYGYTF. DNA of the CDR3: TGTGCCAGCAGTTACGGGCAGAACTATGGCTACACCTTC.

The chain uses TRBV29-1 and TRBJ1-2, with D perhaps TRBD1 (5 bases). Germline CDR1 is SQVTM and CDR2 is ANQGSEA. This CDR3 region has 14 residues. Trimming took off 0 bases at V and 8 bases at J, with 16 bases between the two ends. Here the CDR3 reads CSVEDRGGLGGYTF. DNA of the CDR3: TGCAGCGTTGAAGATCGGGGCGGACTAGGGGGCTACACCTTC.

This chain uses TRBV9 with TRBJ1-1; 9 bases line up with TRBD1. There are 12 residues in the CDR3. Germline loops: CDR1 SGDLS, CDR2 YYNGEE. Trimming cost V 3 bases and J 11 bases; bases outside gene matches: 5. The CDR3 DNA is TGTGCCAGCAGCGGACGGACAGGGGATGCTTTCTTT. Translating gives CASSGRTGDAFF.

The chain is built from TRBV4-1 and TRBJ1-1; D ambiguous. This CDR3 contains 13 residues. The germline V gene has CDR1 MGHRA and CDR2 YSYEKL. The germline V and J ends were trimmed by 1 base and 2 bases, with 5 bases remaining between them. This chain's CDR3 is CASSQVGNTEAFF. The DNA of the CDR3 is TGCGCCAGCAGCCAAGTAGGCAACACTGAAGCTTTCTTT.

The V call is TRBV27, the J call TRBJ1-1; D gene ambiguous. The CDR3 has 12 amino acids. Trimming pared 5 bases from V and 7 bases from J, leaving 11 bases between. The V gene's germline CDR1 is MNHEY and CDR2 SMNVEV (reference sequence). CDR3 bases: TGTGCCAGCAGTCTGGTGGAGGGTGAAGCTTTCTTT. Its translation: CASSLVEGEAFF.

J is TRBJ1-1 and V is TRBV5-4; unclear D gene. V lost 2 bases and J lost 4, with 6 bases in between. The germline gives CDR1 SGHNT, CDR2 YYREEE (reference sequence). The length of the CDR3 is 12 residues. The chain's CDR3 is CASSFGVTEAFF. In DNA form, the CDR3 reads TGTGCCAGCAGCTTCGGTGTCACTGAAGCTTTCTTT.

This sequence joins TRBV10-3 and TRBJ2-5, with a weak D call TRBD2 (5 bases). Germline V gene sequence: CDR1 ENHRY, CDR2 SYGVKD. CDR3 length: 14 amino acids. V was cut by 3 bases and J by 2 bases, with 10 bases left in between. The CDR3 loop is CAISEGRTQETQYF. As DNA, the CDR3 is TGTGCCATCAGTGAAGGGCGGACTCAAGAGACCCAGTACTTC.

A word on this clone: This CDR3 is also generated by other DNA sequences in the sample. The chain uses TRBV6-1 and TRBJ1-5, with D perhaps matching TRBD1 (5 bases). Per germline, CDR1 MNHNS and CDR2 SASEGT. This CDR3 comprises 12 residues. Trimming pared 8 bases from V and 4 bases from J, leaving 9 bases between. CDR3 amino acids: CASVTGNQPQHF. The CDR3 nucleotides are TGTGCCAGCGTTACAGGTAATCAGCCCCAGCATTTT.

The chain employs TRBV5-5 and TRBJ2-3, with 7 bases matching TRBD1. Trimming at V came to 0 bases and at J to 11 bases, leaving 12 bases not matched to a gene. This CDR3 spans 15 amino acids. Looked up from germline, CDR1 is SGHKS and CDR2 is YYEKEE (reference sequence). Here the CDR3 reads CASSLDTGAPARQYF. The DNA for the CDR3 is TGTGCCAGCAGCTTGGACACAGGGGCCCCCGCTAGGCAGTATTTT.

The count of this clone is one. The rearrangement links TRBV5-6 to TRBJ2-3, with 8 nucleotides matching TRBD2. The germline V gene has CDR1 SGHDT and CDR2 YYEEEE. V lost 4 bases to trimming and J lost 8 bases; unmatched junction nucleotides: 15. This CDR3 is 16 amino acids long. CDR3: CASSLPGLAQGGTQYF. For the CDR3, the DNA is TGTGCCAGCAGCCTGCCCGGACTAGCCCAAGGCGGTACGCAGTATTTT.

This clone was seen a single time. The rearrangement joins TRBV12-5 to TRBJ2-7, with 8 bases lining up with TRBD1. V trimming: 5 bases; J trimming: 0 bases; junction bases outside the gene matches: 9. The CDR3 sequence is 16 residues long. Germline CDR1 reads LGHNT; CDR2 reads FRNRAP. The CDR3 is CASGRVPTGASYEQYF. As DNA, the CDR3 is TGTGCTAGTGGTCGTGTACCGACAGGGGCCTCCTACGAGCAGTACTTC.